Listed below are T cell receptor beta chains from one sample, sequenced in a study of T-cell memory formation after mild COVID-19. TCRdb reprocessed the 5' RACE reads via MiXCR and lists one record per CDR3 protein. The table includes 300,000 to 400,000 distinct CDR3 sequences, 13% detected once. The specimen sequenced was PBMCs or a T cell subset sorted from them (not recorded which). The receptors come from a man between 18 and 29 years old who had mild COVID-19 (a few samples of this study predate the infection). Cell type and time point are not known. The CDR3 runs from the conserved cysteine through the conserved F or W. The D gene is left open where the match is weak. Clone size is not always given. Where it is, it says once, few, many or a class for expanded clones.

V gene: TRBV19; clone size: .; D gene: TRBD1; CDR3 length: 13; J gene: TRBJ2-3; CDR3 DNA: TGTGCCAGTACGCAGGGGGCCGCAGATACGCAGTATTTT; CDR3 protein: CASTQGAADTQYF
V gene: TRBV28; clone size: .; D gene: .; CDR3 length: 12; J gene: TRBJ1-4; CDR3 DNA: TGTGCCATCGCAGGGGTTAGAGAAAAACTGTTTTTT; CDR3 protein: CAIAGVREKLFF
V gene: TRBV7-3; clone size: .; D gene: TRBD1; CDR3 length: 16; J gene: TRBJ2-2; CDR3 DNA: TGTGCCAGCAGCTTATTTGGGCCAGGGGGTACCGGGGAGCTGTTTTTT; CDR3 protein: CASSLFGPGGTGELFF
V gene: TRBV7-8; clone size: many; D gene: .; CDR3 length: 16; J gene: TRBJ2-5; CDR3 DNA: TGTGCCAGCAGCCAATGGGACATATACTTTCAAGAGACCCAGTACTTC; CDR3 protein: CASSQWDIYFQETQYF
V gene: TRBV24-1; clone size: .; D gene: TRBD1; CDR3 length: 16; J gene: TRBJ2-3; CDR3 DNA: TGTGCCACCAGTGAGGGGGGACAGGGTACGGCAGATACGCAGTATTTT; CDR3 protein: CATSEGGQGTADTQYF
V gene: TRBV25-1; clone size: .; D gene: .; CDR3 length: 13; J gene: TRBJ2-5; CDR3 DNA: TGTGCCAGCAGGAGTAGTTACAGCGAGACCCAGTACTTC; CDR3 protein: CASRSSYSETQYF
V gene: TRBV5-1; clone size: .; D gene: .; CDR3 length: 14; J gene: TRBJ2-2; CDR3 DNA: TGCGCCAGCAGCCCCGAGGCGAACACCGGGGAGCTGTTTTTT; CDR3 protein: CASSPEANTGELFF
V gene: TRBV7-2; clone size: .; D gene: .; CDR3 length: 13; J gene: TRBJ2-3; CDR3 DNA: TGTGCCAGCAGCCGGGTGGGCCGGGATACGCAGTATTTT; CDR3 protein: CASSRVGRDTQYF
V gene: TRBV7-3; clone size: few; D gene: .; CDR3 length: 14; J gene: TRBJ1-1; CDR3 DNA: TGTGCCAGCAGCACAACTTCGGGCGGCACTGAAGCTTTCTTT; CDR3 protein: CASSTTSGGTEAFF
V gene: TRBV6-5; clone size: few; D gene: .; CDR3 length: 15; J gene: TRBJ1-1; CDR3 DNA: TGTGCCAGCAGTTACTCTCCGGGACAAAACACTGAAGCTTTCTTT; CDR3 protein: CASSYSPGQNTEAFF
V gene: TRBV7-9; clone size: .; D gene: TRBD2; CDR3 length: 17; J gene: TRBJ2-3; CDR3 DNA: TGTGCCAGCAGCTTAGCTGGTGATAGCGGGGGATCTGATACGCAGTATTTT; CDR3 protein: CASSLAGDSGGSDTQYF
V gene: TRBV29-1; clone size: .; D gene: .; CDR3 length: 13; J gene: TRBJ1-1; CDR3 DNA: TGCAGCGTTGATAAGGGGAAGAACACTGAAGCTTTCTTT; CDR3 protein: CSVDKGKNTEAFF
V gene: TRBV29-1; clone size: many; D gene: TRBD2; CDR3 length: 14; J gene: TRBJ2-1; CDR3 DNA: TGCAGCGCTGGCAGCGGGGGGACCTACAATGAGCAGTTCTTC; CDR3 protein: CSAGSGGTYNEQFF
V gene: TRBV6-5; clone size: few; D gene: .; CDR3 length: 15; J gene: TRBJ2-6; CDR3 DNA: TGTGCCAGCAGTTACAGGCCCTCTGGGGCCAACGTCCTGACTTTC; CDR3 protein: CASSYRPSGANVLTF
V gene: TRBV12-3/TRBV12-4; clone size: few; D gene: .; CDR3 length: 14; J gene: TRBJ1-1; CDR3 DNA: TGTGCCAGCAGTTTAGGAAGGGATGGCACTGAAGCTTTCTTT; CDR3 protein: CASSLGRDGTEAFF
V gene: TRBV3-1; clone size: .; D gene: TRBD1; CDR3 length: 15; J gene: TRBJ1-5; CDR3 DNA: TGTGCCAGCAGCCATGGGACAGGGGGGGCTCAGCCCCAGCATTTT; CDR3 protein: CASSHGTGGAQPQHF
V gene: TRBV5-1; clone size: few; D gene: TRBD1; CDR3 length: 15; J gene: TRBJ1-1; CDR3 DNA: TGCGCCAGCAGCTTGGCGGGGACAGGGGGCTCTGAAGCTTTCTTT; CDR3 protein: CASSLAGTGGSEAFF
V gene: TRBV20-1; clone size: few; D gene: .; CDR3 length: 14; J gene: TRBJ2-7; CDR3 DNA: TGCAGTGCTAGAGGTACAGCTTCTGCCTACGAGCAGTACTTC; CDR3 protein: CSARGTASAYEQYF
V gene: TRBV20-1; clone size: .; D gene: TRBD2; CDR3 length: 14; J gene: TRBJ2-5; CDR3 DNA: TGCAGTGCGCGGACTAGCGGGGTTAAAGAGACCCAGTACTTC; CDR3 protein: CSARTSGVKETQYF
V gene: TRBV6-6; clone size: .; D gene: .; CDR3 length: 16; J gene: TRBJ1-4; CDR3 DNA: TGTGCCAGCAGTACCGACATGGAGGGCCGGGATGAAAAACTGTTTTTT; CDR3 protein: CASSTDMEGRDEKLFF
V gene: TRBV19; clone size: .; D gene: .; CDR3 length: 13; J gene: TRBJ1-6; CDR3 DNA: TGTGCCAGTAGTATCGGACAAAATTCACCCCTCCACTTT; CDR3 protein: CASSIGQNSPLHF
V gene: TRBV12-3/TRBV12-4; clone size: .; D gene: .; CDR3 length: 14; J gene: TRBJ2-2; CDR3 DNA: TGTGCCAGCAGTTACGGAACGGGGCACGGGGAGCTGTTTTTT; CDR3 protein: CASSYGTGHGELFF
V gene: TRBV7-7; clone size: many; D gene: .; CDR3 length: 13; J gene: TRBJ2-5; CDR3 DNA: TGTGCTAGCAGCTTGGACGGGGGAGAGACCCAGTACTTC; CDR3 protein: CASSLDGGETQYF
V gene: TRBV7-9; clone size: few; D gene: .; CDR3 length: 13; J gene: TRBJ1-1; CDR3 DNA: TGTGCCAGCAGCCGCCGTGACATAAATGAAGCTTTCTTT; CDR3 protein: CASSRRDINEAFF
V gene: TRBV20-1; clone size: .; D gene: TRBD2; CDR3 length: 15; J gene: TRBJ2-2; CDR3 DNA: TGCAGTGCTAGGATACTAGCGACGGGGCCCGGGGAGCTGTTTTTT; CDR3 protein: CSARILATGPGELFF
V gene: TRBV5-1; clone size: few; D gene: TRBD1; CDR3 length: 14; J gene: TRBJ2-4; CDR3 DNA: TGCGCCAGCAGCCCCGGACAGGGGGGAAACATTCAGTACTTC; CDR3 protein: CASSPGQGGNIQYF
V gene: TRBV5-1; clone size: .; D gene: .; CDR3 length: 12; J gene: TRBJ2-1; CDR3 DNA: TGCGCCAGCGGACTCGAATACAATGAGCAGTTCTTC; CDR3 protein: CASGLEYNEQFF
V gene: TRBV6-2/TRBV6-3; clone size: few; D gene: .; CDR3 length: 12; J gene: TRBJ2-3; CDR3 DNA: TGTGCCAGCAGCCTAAACCCCCATACGCAGTATTTT; CDR3 protein: CASSLNPHTQYF
V gene: TRBV5-1; clone size: many; D gene: TRBD1; CDR3 length: 15; J gene: TRBJ2-7; CDR3 DNA: TGCGCCAGCAGCTTGCAGGGGGAAGGCGTGTACGAGCAGTACTTC; CDR3 protein: CASSLQGEGVYEQYF
V gene: TRBV10-3; clone size: many; D gene: .; CDR3 length: 16; J gene: TRBJ2-6; CDR3 DNA: TGTGCCATCAGACCGACAGAAAGCTCTGGGGCCAACGTCCTGACTTTC; CDR3 protein: CAIRPTESSGANVLTF
V gene: TRBV5-1; clone size: .; D gene: TRBD1; CDR3 length: 14; J gene: TRBJ1-4; CDR3 DNA: TGCGCCAGCAGCTTCGGGACAGGAGGTGAAAAACTGTTTTTT; CDR3 protein: CASSFGTGGEKLFF
V gene: TRBV13; clone size: few; D gene: TRBD1; CDR3 length: 14; J gene: TRBJ1-4; CDR3 DNA: TGTGCCAGCAGCTTCGGGACAGGGGATGAAAAACTGTTTTTT; CDR3 protein: CASSFGTGDEKLFF
V gene: TRBV4-2; clone size: few; D gene: .; CDR3 length: 15; J gene: TRBJ1-6; CDR3 DNA: TGTGCCAGCAGCCAAAAAGGGTTGAATGATTCACCCCTCCACTTT; CDR3 protein: CASSQKGLNDSPLHF
V gene: TRBV7-7; clone size: few; D gene: TRBD2; CDR3 length: 16; J gene: TRBJ2-3; CDR3 DNA: TGTGCCAGCAGCTCCCGAACTAGCGGGGGATCAGATACGCAGTATTTT; CDR3 protein: CASSSRTSGGSDTQYF
V gene: TRBV3-1; clone size: .; D gene: .; CDR3 length: 12; J gene: TRBJ2-1; CDR3 DNA: TGTGCCAGCAGCCACGTGGGCAATGAGCAGTTCTTC; CDR3 protein: CASSHVGNEQFF
V gene: TRBV30; clone size: .; D gene: TRBD2; CDR3 length: 15; J gene: TRBJ2-7; CDR3 DNA: TGTGCCTGGAGTTGGGGAGGGTCCACCCGTCTCGAGCAGTACTTC; CDR3 protein: CAWSWGGSTRLEQYF
V gene: TRBV4-1; clone size: many; D gene: TRBD1; CDR3 length: 16; J gene: TRBJ1-5; CDR3 DNA: TGCGCCAGCAGCCAAGGCCCCACAGGGGGCTGGCAGCCCCAGCATTTT; CDR3 protein: CASSQGPTGGWQPQHF
V gene: TRBV4-1; clone size: .; D gene: .; CDR3 length: 17; J gene: TRBJ1-5; CDR3 DNA: TGCGCCAGCAGCGAAGTGCCTCGTGGCTCCCGGTACCAGCCCCAGCATTTT; CDR3 protein: CASSEVPRGSRYQPQHF
V gene: TRBV29-1; clone size: many; D gene: TRBD1; CDR3 length: 15; J gene: TRBJ2-5; CDR3 DNA: TGCAGCGTTCGCGGGACAGGGTTTGACCAAGAGACCCAGTACTTC; CDR3 protein: CSVRGTGFDQETQYF
V gene: TRBV7-3; clone size: .; D gene: TRBD2; CDR3 length: 15; J gene: TRBJ2-2; CDR3 DNA: TGTGCCAGCAGCTTAGGTTCTAGCGGGCCCGGGGAGCTGTTTTTT; CDR3 protein: CASSLGSSGPGELFF
V gene: TRBV10-3; clone size: .; D gene: .; CDR3 length: 17; J gene: TRBJ1-5; CDR3 DNA: TGTGCCATCAGTTCCTGGACAAGGAAGGATTGGGATCAGCCCCAGCATTTT; CDR3 protein: CAISSWTRKDWDQPQHF
V gene: TRBV30; clone size: .; D gene: .; CDR3 length: 14; J gene: TRBJ2-5; CDR3 DNA: TGTGCCTGGAGTGACTTGACCCCCGGGGAGACCCAGTACTTC; CDR3 protein: CAWSDLTPGETQYF
V gene: TRBV6-6; clone size: few; D gene: TRBD2; CDR3 length: 15; J gene: TRBJ2-1; CDR3 DNA: TGTGCCAGCAGTTTCTCAGAGCGGGGATTAAATGAGCAGTTCTTC; CDR3 protein: CASSFSERGLNEQFF
V gene: TRBV4-1; clone size: .; D gene: .; CDR3 length: 15; J gene: TRBJ1-1; CDR3 DNA: TGCGCCAGCAGCCAAGGCCCGCAGTCGAACACTGAAGCTTTCTTT; CDR3 protein: CASSQGPQSNTEAFF
V gene: TRBV4-2; clone size: .; D gene: .; CDR3 length: 15; J gene: TRBJ1-2; CDR3 DNA: TGTGCCAGCAGACGGACCGAGACTACAGGCTATGGCTACACCTTC; CDR3 protein: CASRRTETTGYGYTF
V gene: TRBV6-1; clone size: few; D gene: TRBD1; CDR3 length: 14; J gene: TRBJ2-2; CDR3 DNA: TGTGCCAGCTCTCGGACAGGGAGGACCGGGGAGCTGTTTTTT; CDR3 protein: CASSRTGRTGELFF
V gene: TRBV6-5; clone size: few; D gene: .; CDR3 length: 19; J gene: TRBJ2-6; CDR3 DNA: TGTGCCAGCACCTACGCTCGTCAGGGCCTTCTCTCTGGGGCCAACGTCCTGACTTTC; CDR3 protein: CASTYARQGLLSGANVLTF
V gene: TRBV7-9; clone size: few; D gene: .; CDR3 length: 13; J gene: TRBJ2-5; CDR3 DNA: TGTGCCAGCAGCTTAAACGGGGGAACGACCCAGTACTTC; CDR3 protein: CASSLNGGTTQYF
V gene: TRBV24-1; clone size: .; D gene: .; CDR3 length: 17; J gene: TRBJ2-1; CDR3 DNA: TGTGCCACCAGTGATTTGACTCCAGGGCGGGGAGACAATGAGCAGTTCTTC; CDR3 protein: CATSDLTPGRGDNEQFF
V gene: TRBV18; clone size: .; D gene: .; CDR3 length: 15; J gene: TRBJ1-5; CDR3 DNA: TGTGCCAGCTCACCGATCGGGGGGAGCAATCAGCCCCAGCATTTT; CDR3 protein: CASSPIGGSNQPQHF
V gene: TRBV28; clone size: .; D gene: .; CDR3 length: 14; J gene: TRBJ1-6; CDR3 DNA: TGTGCCAGCAGTTTATCTGGGGGCTATTCACCCCTCCACTTT; CDR3 protein: CASSLSGGYSPLHF
V gene: TRBV18; clone size: .; D gene: TRBD1; CDR3 length: 13; J gene: TRBJ1-2; CDR3 DNA: TGTGCCAGCTCACCGGGAAAGGGGGCTGGCTACACCTTC; CDR3 protein: CASSPGKGAGYTF
V gene: TRBV19; clone size: .; D gene: .; CDR3 length: 16; J gene: TRBJ2-7; CDR3 DNA: TGTGCCAGTAGCACCTGGGGGCAGGGTTTGTCCTACGAGCAGTACTTC; CDR3 protein: CASSTWGQGLSYEQYF
V gene: TRBV5-4; clone size: .; D gene: .; CDR3 length: 15; J gene: TRBJ2-1; CDR3 DNA: TGTGCCAGCAGCCGGACAGAATCGAATAACAATGAGCAGTTCTTC; CDR3 protein: CASSRTESNNNEQFF